A single sample gave rise to the 32 T cell receptor beta chains below, sequenced in a study of shared clonotypes between healthy human individuals. The method was immunoSEQ multiplex PCR; TCRdb's version includes in-frame clones alone and lacks a portion of them. The table records about 490,000 clones, 70% to 80% of them present only once. The sequencing sample was made of PBMCs. The receptors were sampled from a woman in her thirties or forties in good health. Some clones in this sample may be carry-over from other donors' samples.

In the case of this clone: One base separates it from a far larger clone, so it is likely a read error. The V call is TRBV5-1, the J call TRBJ1-2; 9 nucleotides match TRBD1. Looked up from germline, CDR1 is SGHRS and CDR2 is YFSETQ. There are 16 residues in the CDR3. The trim removed 7 bases at V and 7 bases at J, leaving 17 bases unmatched. The CDR3 reads CASGSNPGQGRGGYTF. CDR3 nucleotides: TGCGCCAGCGGCTCCAACCCGGGACAGGGACGCGGTGGCTACACCTTC.

CDR3 bases: TGTGCCAGCAGCTTAGATCAGGGCCAGCCCCAGCATTTT. This sequence encodes CASSLDQGQPQHF. V is TRBV11-2 and J is TRBJ1-5; tentative D call: TRBD1 (5 bases). Trimming took off 0 bases at V and 7 bases at J, with 7 bases between the two ends. CDR3 length: 13 residues. Germline loops: CDR1 SGHAT, CDR2 FQNNGV.

The chain carries TRBV5-1 and TRBJ2-7; 8 nucleotides agree with TRBD2. There are 16 residues in the CDR3. The trim removed 4 bases at V and 2 bases at J, leaving 11 bases unmatched. Germline values: CDR1 SGHRS, CDR2 YFSETQ. The CDR3 sequence is CASSPGGSGEPYEQYF. The CDR3 DNA sequence: TGCGCCAGCAGCCCGGGGGGTAGCGGGGAACCCTACGAGCAGTACTTC. Variable domain in full (rest from reference TRBV5-1 and TRBJ2-7): KAGVTQTPRYLIKTRGQQVTLSCSPISGHRSVSWYQQTPGQGLQFLFEYFSETQRNKGNFPGRFSGRQFSNSRSEMNVSTLELGDSALYLCASSPGGSGEPYEQYFGPGTRLTVT.

This chain links TRBV29-1 with TRBJ2-3; 9 nucleotides agree with TRBD2. V trimming: 7 bases; J trimming: 6 bases; junction bases outside the gene matches: 11. CDR3 size: 14 residues. The germline V gene encodes CDR1 SQVTM and CDR2 ANQGSEA. CDR3 amino acids: CSGAGGEGADTQYF. CDR3 bases: TGCAGCGGTGCGGGAGGGGAGGGCGCGGATACGCAGTATTTT.

The count of this clone is one. The rearrangement uses TRBV6-1 and TRBJ1-2; 8 nucleotides agree with TRBD1. The CDR3 has 15 amino acids. V lost 2 bases and J lost 6; bases outside the gene matches: 8. The germline gives CDR1 MNHNS, CDR2 SASEGT. CDR3 loop: CASSEKGRTGNGYTF. Here the CDR3 DNA reads TGTGCCAGCAGTGAAAAAGGGAGGACAGGGAATGGCTACACCTTC.

This clone was counted only a few times. This chain links TRBV28 with TRBJ1-1; D gene uncertain. V lost 1 base and J 1 base, leaving 4 bases between the germline ends. This CDR3 is built from 13 residues. Germline CDR1 and CDR2: MDHEN and SYDVKM. CDR3 region: CASSLFTNTEAFF. The CDR3 DNA follows: TGTGCCAGCAGTTTATTTACGAACACTGAAGCTTTCTTT. Drawing the rest from reference TRBV28 and TRBJ1-1, the complete variable domain is DVKVTQSSRYLVKRTGEKVFLECVQDMDHENMFWYRQDPGLGLRLIYFSYDVKMKEKGDIPEGYSVSREKKERFSLILESASTNQTSMYLCASSLFTNTEAFFGQGTRLTVV.

The genes are TRBV19 and TRBJ1-3; D uncertain. Germline V CDR1 and CDR2: LNHDA, SQIVND (reference sequence). The CDR3 extends over 12 amino acids. The CDR3, as DNA: TGTGCGACCGGAGGCCCTGGAAACACCATATATTTT. It codes for CATGGPGNTIYF.

The chain employs TRBV9 and TRBJ2-7; 8 bases line up with TRBD2. Germline lookup yields CDR1 SGDLS and CDR2 YYNGEE. J lost 5 bases, V lost 4 bases, and 2 bases had no gene match. The CDR3 is made up of 12 amino acids. Written as DNA, the CDR3 is TGTGCCAGCAGCCCGCGGGGGGACGAGCAGTACTTC. Its protein product is CASSPRGDEQYF.

This chain uses TRBV7-9 with TRBJ2-1, with a weak D call TRBD2 (5 bases). Germline-derived CDR1 and CDR2 are SEHNR and FQNEAQ (reference sequence). This CDR3 contains 16 residues. Deletions cut 0 bases from V and 0 bases from J, with 9 bases between. CDR3 region: CASSLAPGSSYNEQFF. The DNA for the CDR3 is TGTGCCAGCAGCTTAGCGCCGGGGAGCTCCTACAATGAGCAGTTCTTC.

Of note for this clone: The likely explanation is a read error, given a far larger clone one base away. The chain links TRBV1 to TRBJ2-5; TRBD2, the table's D call, lacks a check against the DNA. The J call is in doubt because the DNA end fits TRBJ2-7 better. TRBV1 is an annotated pseudogene. The CDR3 loop spans 15 amino acids. The CDR3 here is CTSSQVRLAGSEQYF. For the CDR3, the DNA is TGCACCAGCAGCCAAGTGAGACTAGCTGGTAGCGAGCAGTACTTC.

The rearrangement uses TRBV5-4 and TRBJ2-3; 7 bases are a match to TRBD2. The CDR3 has 15 residues. V lost 4 bases, J lost 0 bases, and 5 bases stayed unmatched. The germline CDR1 and CDR2 sequences are SGHNT and YYREEE (reference sequence). The CDR3 reads CASSPGGSSTDTQYF. The CDR3 region has the DNA TGTGCCAGCAGCCCCGGGGGGTCTAGCACAGATACGCAGTATTTT.

This clone has a handful of counts. The chain combines TRBV28 with TRBJ1-2; 9 positions agree with TRBD1. CDR1 is MDHEN and CDR2 is SYDVKM in the germline V gene. Germline trimming cut 3 bases from V and 5 bases from J; bases unmatched to any gene: 1. CDR3 size: 13 residues. The CDR3 loop reads CASSFDRGYGYTF. The DNA of the CDR3 is TGTGCCAGCAGTTTCGACAGGGGGTATGGCTACACCTTC.

The gene calls are TRBV6-5 and TRBJ2-7; D call uncertain. The germline V gene encodes CDR1 MNHEY and CDR2 SVGAGI. The length of the CDR3 is 13 residues. Trimming took 8 bases from V and 3 from J, leaving 14 bases between them. CDR3 amino acids: CASAWAIDYEQYF. CDR3 bases: TGTGCCAGCGCTTGGGCCATTGACTACGAGCAGTACTTC.

This clone has more than one count but fewer than ten. This chain uses TRBV7-8 with TRBJ2-7; D is perhaps TRBD2 (6 bases). This CDR3 has 13 residues. V lost 1 base and J 3 bases, leaving 7 bases between the germline ends. Germline lookup yields CDR1 SGHVS and CDR2 FQNEAQ. The CDR3 protein is CASSLGDFYEQYF. The CDR3 DNA sequence: TGTGCCAGCAGCTTAGGGGACTTCTACGAGCAGTACTTC.

This clone was found a few times. This chain connects TRBV9 to TRBJ2-1, with 7 bases lining up with TRBD2. The germline gives CDR1 SGDLS, CDR2 YYNGEE. The V segment lost 4 bases and the J segment 2 bases; nucleotides outside the gene matches: 3. CDR3 length equals 14 residues. This chain's CDR3 is CASSFTSAYNEQFF. CDR3 bases: TGTGCCAGCAGCTTCACTAGCGCCTACAATGAGCAGTTCTTC.

This chain connects TRBV11-2 to TRBJ1-4; weak D call: TRBD1 (6 bases). The V gene lost 1 base and the J gene lost 7 bases, with 22 bases spanning the gap. CDR1 and CDR2 (germline): SGHAT, FQNNGV. The CDR3 has 18 amino acids. The CDR3 is CASSLASYGGARGEKLFF. CDR3 bases: TGTGCCAGCAGCTTAGCATCCTACGGGGGGGCGCGTGGTGAAAAACTGTTTTTT.

This chain connects TRBV5-5 to TRBJ2-1, with D perhaps being TRBD1 or TRBD2 (5 bases each). The V gene's germline CDR1 is SGHKS and CDR2 YYEKEE (reference sequence). This CDR3 has 12 amino acids. The V gene lost 3 bases and the J gene lost 8 bases, with 9 bases spanning the gap. The CDR3: CASSWRGDEQFF. Written as DNA, the CDR3 is TGTGCCAGCAGCTGGAGAGGGGATGAGCAGTTCTTC.

This chain links TRBV19 with TRBJ1-5, with no clear D. V was shortened by 1 base and J by 1 base, with 8 bases between the two germline ends. This CDR3 region has 15 residues. Germline V gene data show CDR1 as LNHDA and CDR2 as SQIVND (reference sequence). The CDR3 here is CASSIVTDSNQPQHF. The CDR3 nucleotides read TGTGCCAGTAGTATAGTAACAGACAGCAATCAGCCCCAGCATTTT. The full variable domain, rest sourced from reference TRBV19 and TRBJ1-5, is DGGITQSPKYLFRKEGQNVTLSCEQNLNHDAMYWYRQDPGQGLRLIYYSQIVNDFQKGDIAEGYSVSREKKESFPLTVTSAQKNPTAFYLCASSIVTDSNQPQHFGDGTRLSIL.

This clone came up once. This chain connects TRBV19 to TRBJ2-7; 10 bases agree with TRBD1. Germline CDR1 is LNHDA and CDR2 is SQIVND (reference sequence). V trimming: 5 bases; J trimming: 3 bases; junction bases outside the gene matches: 7. The CDR3 is made up of 15 amino acids. CDR3 sequence (DNA): TGTGCCAGTAGTGAGTCCGGGACAGGGGACTACGAGCAGTACTTC. It codes for CASSESGTGDYEQYF.

This rearrangement joins TRBV27 to TRBJ2-1, with TRBD2 matching 8 bases. V shed 7 bases and J 6 bases; nucleotides not matched to a gene: 17. The CDR3 consists of 17 residues. Germline CDR1 reads MNHEY; CDR2 reads SMNVEV (reference sequence). For the CDR3, the DNA is TGTGCCAGCATTCCCGTCGGGGCTGAGCGGGGGTTCAATGAGCAGTTCTTC. Encoded protein: CASIPVGAERGFNEQFF.

In its sample, this clone was seen a few times. The chain uses TRBV6-6 and TRBJ1-5, with D perhaps matching TRBD1 (5 bases). This CDR3 spans 13 amino acids. Germline V gives CDR1 MNHNY, CDR2 SVGAGI (reference sequence). V lost 7 bases to trimming and J lost 7 bases, with 14 bases between them. This chain's CDR3 is CASNHGGVQPQHF. The DNA of the CDR3 is TGTGCCAGCAACCACGGAGGGGTCCAGCCCCAGCATTTT.

The chain employs TRBV30 and TRBJ2-1, with TRBD2 as a possible D gene (6 bases). CDR1 and CDR2 from the germline V gene are GTSNPN and SVGIG (reference sequence). V was pared by 0 bases and J by 9 bases, with 9 bases between. The CDR3 is made up of 12 amino acids. The CDR3 sequence: CAWSVLEGEQFF. The DNA for the CDR3 is TGTGCCTGGAGTGTGTTGGAGGGTGAGCAGTTCTTC.

The chain employs TRBV29-1 and TRBJ1-5; no clear D gene. Trimming removed 3 bases from V and 6 bases from J, with 12 bases in between. From germline, CDR1 is SQVTM and CDR2 ANQGSEA. The CDR3 is 13 residues long. The CDR3 region is CSVEDGHGQPQHF. In nucleotides, the CDR3 is TGCAGCGTTGAGGACGGGCACGGTCAGCCCCAGCATTTT.

The chain employs TRBV29-1 and TRBJ2-5, with D unclear. The end of the DNA aligns better with TRBJ2-7, so the J call may be wrong. Germline V lookup: CDR1 SQVTM, CDR2 ANQGSEA. This CDR3 is 11 amino acids long. CDR3 sequence reads: CILNWGCEQYF. The CDR3 DNA reads TGCATTTTGAACTGGGGATGCGAGCAGTACTTC.

This clone was picked up a small number of times. The chain has TRBV10-3 and TRBJ2-2, with 16 positions matching TRBD2. There are 15 residues in the CDR3. Trimming cost V 10 bases and J 5 bases; bases outside gene matches: 4. The germline V gene has CDR1 ENHRY and CDR2 SYGVKD. The CDR3 here is CATGTSGRETGELFF. In nucleotides, the CDR3 is TGTGCCACGGGGACTAGCGGGAGGGAGACCGGGGAGCTGTTTTTT.

This clone was found a few times. V is TRBV4-1 and J is TRBJ1-6; the D gene is possibly TRBD1 (5 bases). This CDR3 region has 16 residues. Germline CDR1 reads MGHRA; CDR2 reads YSYEKL. Between the trimmed V and J ends, which lost 5 bases and 3 bases, there was a span of 14 bases. The CDR3 bases are TGCGCCAGCAGCAGGGATACAGGACACTATAATTCACCCCTCCACTTT. As protein: CASSRDTGHYNSPLHF.

The rearrangement joins TRBV4-2 to TRBJ2-3, with 9 bases aligning to TRBD1. The CDR3 has 13 residues. The trim removed 3 bases at V and 6 bases at J, leaving 1 base unmatched. Germline assignment: CDR1 LGHNA and CDR2 YNFKEQ. The CDR3 spells CASSQGQGDTQYF. The DNA of the CDR3 is TGTGCCAGCAGCCAGGGACAGGGCGATACGCAGTATTTT.

The chain employs TRBV15 and TRBJ2-7, with a weak D call TRBD2 (7 bases). Looked up from germline, CDR1 is LNHNV and CDR2 is YYDKDF (reference sequence). Trimming shortened V by 8 bases and J by 5 bases, and 19 bases separated the two germline ends. This CDR3 has 14 residues. The CDR3 protein is CATGRGPPSDEQYF. The CDR3 coding sequence is TGTGCCACCGGGCGGGGGCCGCCGTCGGACGAGCAGTACTTC.

On this clone itself: A much larger clonotype is one base distant, so this may be a read error. V is TRBV29-1 and J is TRBJ2-3; TRBD1 is a possible D gene (5 bases). The CDR3 is 13 residues long. Germline V lookup: CDR1 SQVTM, CDR2 ANQGSEA. Written as DNA, the CDR3 is TGCAGCGCTGAAGGGGCGAGCAGTTATACGCAGTATTTT. Protein product: CSAEGASSYTQYF.

The count of this clone is one. At one end, the junction sequence differs from germline, possibly due to a read error. In the same sample, other DNA sequences code for this CDR3. V gene TRBV7-8 combines with J gene TRBJ1-1, with 10 bases lining up with TRBD1. The germline V gene has CDR1 SGHVS and CDR2 FQNEAQ. The CDR3 totals 13 residues. Here the CDR3 reads CASSLGQGTEAFF. CDR3 nucleotide sequence: TGTGCCAGCAGCTTGGGACAGGGGACAGAAGCTTTTTTT. The whole variable domain, remainder taken from reference TRBV7-8 and TRBJ1-1, is GAGVSQSPRYKVAKRGQDVALRCDPISGHVSLFWYQQALGQGPEFLTYFQNEAQLDKSGLPSDRFFAERPEGSVSTLKIQRTQQEDSAVYLCASSLGQGTEAFFGQGTRLTVV.

The gene calls are TRBV6-6 and TRBJ2-7, with 8 bases that match TRBD1. This CDR3 region has 15 residues. Germline V gives CDR1 MNHNY, CDR2 SVGAGI (reference sequence). The trim removed 6 bases at V and 2 bases at J, leaving 9 bases unmatched. The CDR3 sequence: CASSGGGQGTYEQYF. In nucleotides, the CDR3 is TGTGCCAGCAGCGGGGGTGGACAGGGTACCTACGAGCAGTACTTC.

As concerns this clone: The sample has other DNA sequences that encode this CDR3 too. CDR3 DNA: TGTGCCAGCAGCTTGAGCGGAGAGCAGTTCTTC. Amino acid sequence: CASSLSGEQFF. The rearrangement links TRBV7-8 to TRBJ2-1, with a tentative D call TRBD2 (5 bases). Trimming took off 3 bases at V and 10 bases at J, with 7 bases between the two ends. CDR3 length: 11 residues. In germline, CDR1 is SGHVS, CDR2 FQNEAQ.